This T cell receptor (beta chain) was documented in a study of T cells in Graves' hyperthyroidism and ophthalmopathy. PBMCs were sourced from roughly 9.7 ml fresh peripheral blood. The CDR3 runs to 14 residues. V was clipped by 2 bases and J by 5 bases, with 7 bases between them. Looked up from germline, CDR1 is SGHTA and CDR2 is FQGNSA. RNA transcripts gave rise to amplified TCR beta CDR3 regions. When the TCR CDR3 underwent first-round RT-PCR, the HTBI primer set was used. TCRdb recomputed calls from the multiplex PCR reads with MiXCR, one row per CDR3 protein. The sample holds fewer than 750,000 distinct CDR3 sequences; about 14% are singletons and the top ten take about 4%.

This clonotype was sampled from a woman aged 40-49 years with Graves' ophthalmopathy. Sequencing input: blood. The chain carries TRBV7-2 and TRBJ1-6, with D maybe TRBD1 (5 bases). CDR3 sequence (DNA): TGTGCCAGCAGCTTATTAGGGGATAATTCACCCCTCCACTTT. It codes for CASSLLGDNSPLHF.